Listed here are 2 T cell receptor beta chains from one sample, sequenced in a study of cytomegalovirus exposure and HLA in healthy donors. Researchers ran the PCR with 60 Vbeta and 13 Jbeta primers. TCRdb's table, derived via immunoSEQ multiplex PCR, lists solely in-frame clones and lacks some. The table has 180,000 or so clones, roughly 82% seen once. Sample: PBMCs. These receptors all stem from a man aged 35 to 55 in good health and CMV-seronegative.

V gene TRBV11-3 combines with J gene TRBJ2-5, with a weak D call TRBD2 (6 bases). The DNA end is more similar to TRBJ2-7, so the J call may be wrong. The CDR3 sequence is 15 residues long. Germline CDR1 reads SGHNT; CDR2 reads YENEEA. CDR3 sequence (DNA): TGTGCCAGCAGCTTAACTTTCTCGGGGGACTACGAGCAGTACTTC. Residues: CASSLTFSGDYEQYF.

The chain has TRBV7-9 and TRBJ2-5; tentatively, D is TRBD1 (6 bases). Per germline, CDR1 SEHNR and CDR2 FQNEAQ (reference sequence). The V gene lost 1 base and the J gene lost 4 bases, with 10 bases spanning the gap. This CDR3 is 14 amino acids long. CDR3 protein: CASSLVGAGETQYF. The CDR3 nucleotides read TGTGCCAGCAGCTTAGTGGGGGCGGGAGAGACCCAGTACTTC.